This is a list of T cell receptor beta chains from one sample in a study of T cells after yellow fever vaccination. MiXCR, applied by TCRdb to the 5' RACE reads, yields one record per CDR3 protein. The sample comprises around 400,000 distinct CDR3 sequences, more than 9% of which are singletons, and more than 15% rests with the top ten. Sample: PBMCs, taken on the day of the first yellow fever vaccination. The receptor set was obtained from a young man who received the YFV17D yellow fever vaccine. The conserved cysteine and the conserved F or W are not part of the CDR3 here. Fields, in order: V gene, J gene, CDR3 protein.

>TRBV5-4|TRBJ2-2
ASSPAGTLDGELF
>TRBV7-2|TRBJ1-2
ASSLGEGGRYGYT
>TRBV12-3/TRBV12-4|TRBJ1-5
ASSSGYNQPQH
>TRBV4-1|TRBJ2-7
ASSHRTGGSYEQY
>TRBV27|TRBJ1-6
ASSRGFGNSPLH
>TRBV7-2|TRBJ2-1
ASSLGPQGAYEQF
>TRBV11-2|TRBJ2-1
ASSPWTGLNNEQF
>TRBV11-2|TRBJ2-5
ASSSLGGAGGETQY
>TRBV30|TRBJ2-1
AWLAGGPNEQF
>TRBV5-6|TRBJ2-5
ASSLYGGVETQY
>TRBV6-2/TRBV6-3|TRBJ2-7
ASSLAVVHEQY
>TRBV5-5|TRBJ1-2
ASGMTAKIYGYT
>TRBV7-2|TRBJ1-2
ASSTQTNYGYT
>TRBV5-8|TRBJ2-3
ASSLQGSGGDTQY
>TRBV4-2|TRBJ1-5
ASSQVAGNQPQH
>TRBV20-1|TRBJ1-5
SARVSGGRGQPQH
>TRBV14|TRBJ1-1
ASSPIQGPTEAF
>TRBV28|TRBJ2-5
ASSFLGEETQY
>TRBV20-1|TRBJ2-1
SARDNRVWDEQF
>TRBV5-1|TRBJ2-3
ASSLATSGETDTQY
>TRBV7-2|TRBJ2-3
ASSFRWDPRTDTQY
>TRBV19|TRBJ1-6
ASSLTENSPLH
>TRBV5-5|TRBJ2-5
ASSFGNLGETQY
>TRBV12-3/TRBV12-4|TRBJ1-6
ASSFRGGGHNSPLH
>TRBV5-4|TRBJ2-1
ASSLGQSFSYNEQF
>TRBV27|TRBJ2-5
ASSFGGGGRETQY
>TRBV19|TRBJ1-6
ASRPGRRNSPLH
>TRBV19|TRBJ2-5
ASSISGETQY
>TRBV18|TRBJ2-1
ASSPPQRGKHNEQF
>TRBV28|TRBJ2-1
ASSPVWGNEQF
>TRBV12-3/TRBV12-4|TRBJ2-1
ASSLYLWAGEQF
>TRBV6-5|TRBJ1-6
ASSYDTSSSYNSPLH
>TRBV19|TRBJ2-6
ASGGSSGANVLT
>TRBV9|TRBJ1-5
ASRGGSNQPQH
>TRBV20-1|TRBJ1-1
SARTGGTATEAF
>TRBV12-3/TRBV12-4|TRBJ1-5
ASSPGQGVGRGNQPQH
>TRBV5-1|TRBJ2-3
ASTSGRGGTDTQY
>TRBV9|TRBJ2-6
ASSVMGLAGSGANVLT
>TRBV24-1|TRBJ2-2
ATSDRTPGSTGELF
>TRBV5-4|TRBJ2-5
ASSLGRAQETQY
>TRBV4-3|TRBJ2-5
ASSQETVEETQY
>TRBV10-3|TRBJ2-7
AISEFGQGASVQY
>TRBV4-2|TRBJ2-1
ASSKLRDSRKINYNEQF
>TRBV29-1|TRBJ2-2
SVEMVGTGELF
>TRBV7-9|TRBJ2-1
ASSLATSSYNEQF
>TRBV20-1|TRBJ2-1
SAWSGTGGDEQF
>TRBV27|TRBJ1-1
ASSNLGGADNAF
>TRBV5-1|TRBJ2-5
ASSYGSRETQY
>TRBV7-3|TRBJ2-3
ASSVSRDRITDTQY
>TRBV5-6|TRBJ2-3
ASSFSRGDTQY
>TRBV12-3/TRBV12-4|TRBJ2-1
ASRGRVSNEQF
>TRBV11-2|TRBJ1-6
ASSPPTIKLDSPLH